This T cell receptor (beta chain) was observed in a study of blood T cells in healthy people across ages. General study results and limits: A roughly linear age-dependent decrease characterized TCR beta diversity per million T cells.

Notes on this clonotype: Antigen specificity is unknown.

The second PCR ran about 6 to 12 cycles with a sample-barcoded 5' primer and J-beta primers. TCRdb recomputed calls from the 5' RACE reads with MiXCR, one row per CDR3 protein. The repertoire holds roughly 500,000 distinct CDR3 sequences, with around 24% as singletons. Germline CDR1 is DFQATT and CDR2 is SNEGSKA (reference sequence). CDR3 size: 13 residues. Trimming took 5 bases from V and 1 from J; bases not matched to a gene: 3. This sample also belongs to another study, concerning T cells of mothers and their children.

The chain has TRBV20-1 and TRBJ2-5; 8 bases align to TRBD2. Sequenced material: blood. The TCR originated in a boy younger than 18 in good health. The CDR3 DNA reads as TGCAGTGCTCGGGAGGGCCCCCAAGAGACCCAGTACTTC. Translation: CSAREGPQETQYF.